This T cell receptor beta chain was captured by sequencing in a study of T cells in women clearing cervical HPV infection. Across the whole study: Women with histologically confirmed HPV16-related CIN3 or worse, 2 with invasive cancer, served as cases. Case blood drawn at lesion detection; control blood after infection cleared. Case blood was drawn a median approximately 160 days after lesion detection.

Clones were read by immunoSEQ multiplex PCR, and TCRdb kept only the in-frame ones, dropping some. Here the sample table reports about 24,000 clones. Material: blood buffy coat. The clonotype comes from a woman aged 18 to 75 with a cervical HPV16 infection that either progressed to CIN3+ or cleared (not recorded which).

The CDR3 loop reads CASSRGQGAEETQYF. CDR3 bases read: TGTGCCAGCAGCCGGGGACAGGGGGCAGAAGAGACC. This chain uses TRBV5-5 with TRBJ2-5; 12 bases are shared with TRBD1. The read ends 3 residues shy of where the CDR3 ends; the end is completed using the germline J gene. The CDR3 length is 15 residues. CDR1 and CDR2 from the germline V gene are SGHKS and YYEKEE (reference sequence). V shed 4 bases, J shed 3 bases, and the junction held 4 bases outside the gene matches.